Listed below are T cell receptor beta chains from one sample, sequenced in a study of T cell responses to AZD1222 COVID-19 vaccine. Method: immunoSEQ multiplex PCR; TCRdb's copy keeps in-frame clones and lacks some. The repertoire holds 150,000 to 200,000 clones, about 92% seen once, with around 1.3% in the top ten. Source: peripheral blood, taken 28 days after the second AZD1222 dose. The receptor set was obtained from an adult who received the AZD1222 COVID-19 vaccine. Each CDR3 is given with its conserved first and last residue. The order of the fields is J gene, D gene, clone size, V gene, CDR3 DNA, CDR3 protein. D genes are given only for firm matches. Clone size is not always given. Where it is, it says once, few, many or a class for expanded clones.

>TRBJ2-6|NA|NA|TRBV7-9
TGTGCCAGCAGCTTACTCAGGGCGGGGGCCAACGTCCTGACTTTC
CASSLLRAGANVLTF
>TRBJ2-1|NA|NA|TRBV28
TGTGCCAGCAGCCTAGAAAGTGAGCAGTTCTTC
CASSLESEQFF
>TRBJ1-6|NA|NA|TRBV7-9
TGTGCCAGCAGCTTAGGGGACGGTTCACCCCTCCACTTT
CASSLGDGSPLHF
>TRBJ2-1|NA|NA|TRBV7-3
TGTGCCAGCAGCGGTGACAGTGCTCCCTACAATGAGCAGTTCTTC
CASSGDSAPYNEQFF
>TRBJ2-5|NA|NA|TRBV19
TGTGCCAGTAGTATGGGTGTGAGGGAGACCCAGTACTTC
CASSMGVRETQYF
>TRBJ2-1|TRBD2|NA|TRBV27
TGTGCCAGCAGTCCTAGCGGGAGAGGTCGCTACAATGAGCAGTTCTTC
CASSPSGRGRYNEQFF
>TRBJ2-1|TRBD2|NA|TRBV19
TGTGCCAGTAGTGGGCAGCGGGGCTACTCCTACAATGAGCAGTTCTTC
CASSGQRGYSYNEQFF
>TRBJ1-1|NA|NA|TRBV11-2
TGTGCCAGCAGCTTAGGTCGTTATGGACTGGGGAACACTGAAGCTTTCTTT
CASSLGRYGLGNTEAFF
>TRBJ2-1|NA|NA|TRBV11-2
TGTGCCAGCAGCTTGGCTCGGAAAGCGCATGAGCAGTTCTTC
CASSLARKAHEQFF
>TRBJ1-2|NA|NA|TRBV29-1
TGCAGCGTACCCCCGGGACAAGCTAACTATGGCTACACCTTC
CSVPPGQANYGYTF
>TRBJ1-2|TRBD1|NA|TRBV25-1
TGTGCCAGCATGACTGGGACAGACCTACATTTGGGAGGCTACACCTTC
CASMTGTDLHLGGYTF
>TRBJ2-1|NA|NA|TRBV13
TGTGCCAGCAGCCCCGGCCGGCAGGATGAGCAGTTCTTC
CASSPGRQDEQFF
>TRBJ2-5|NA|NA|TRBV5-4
TGTGCCAGCAGCTTTACGTCGACGCCCCAAGAGACCCAGTACTTC
CASSFTSTPQETQYF
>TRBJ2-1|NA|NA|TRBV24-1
TGTGCCACCAGTGATCTGCCGGGAGTCGGGGAGCAGTTCTTC
CATSDLPGVGEQFF
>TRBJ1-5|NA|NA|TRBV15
TGTGCCACCAGCAGAGATGTAACGGGCAATCAGCCCCAGCATTTT
CATSRDVTGNQPQHF
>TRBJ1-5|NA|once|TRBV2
TGTGCCAGCAGGGACAGCAATCAGCCCCAGCATTTT
CASRDSNQPQHF
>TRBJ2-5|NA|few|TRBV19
TGTGCCAGTAGTCCCCCTGGGCGGGGAATAGAGACCCAGTACTTC
CASSPPGRGIETQYF
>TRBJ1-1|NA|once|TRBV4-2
TGTGCCAGCAGCCCCGAGGGCAGGACTTTGAACACTGAAGCTTTCTTT
CASSPEGRTLNTEAFF
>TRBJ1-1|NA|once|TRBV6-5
TGTGCCAGCAGTCAGCCGGACTTGGAAAACACTGAAGCTTTCTTT
CASSQPDLENTEAFF
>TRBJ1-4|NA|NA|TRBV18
TGTGCCAGCTCAGCTGGGTTGGGGCGGACGACTAATGAAAAACTGTTTTTT
CASSAGLGRTTNEKLFF
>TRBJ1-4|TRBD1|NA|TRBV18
TGTGCCAGCTCACGGGACAGTAATGAAAAACTGTTTTTT
CASSRDSNEKLFF
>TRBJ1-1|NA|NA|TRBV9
TGTGCCAGCAGCGTATCCGGGACGGTGAACACTGAAGCTTTCTTT
CASSVSGTVNTEAFF
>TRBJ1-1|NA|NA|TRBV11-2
TGTGCCAGCAGCCCCCTGGGCACTGAAGCTTTCTTT
CASSPLGTEAFF
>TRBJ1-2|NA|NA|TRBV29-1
TGCAGCGTTGATACACCGAAAGCTAACTATGGCTACACCTTC
CSVDTPKANYGYTF
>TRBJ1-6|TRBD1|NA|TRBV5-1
TGCGCCAGCAGCTCGGACAGGGGGCATTCACCCCTCCACTTT
CASSSDRGHSPLHF
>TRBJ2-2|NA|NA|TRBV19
TGTGCCAGTAGTGTGGGGTTAAACAGGGTAGTCGACACCGGGGAGCTGTTTTTT
CASSVGLNRVVDTGELFF
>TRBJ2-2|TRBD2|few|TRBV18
TGTGCCAGCTCACCTCTCGGACTAGCGGGAGTTAACACCGGGGAGCTGTTTTTT
CASSPLGLAGVNTGELFF
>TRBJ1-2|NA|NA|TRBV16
TGTGCCAGCAGCCAATCGCCAGAGGGGGACGGCTACACCTTC
CASSQSPEGDGYTF
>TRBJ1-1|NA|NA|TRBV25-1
TGTGCCAGCAGTAAAAACTTAAACACTGAAGCTTTCTTT
CASSKNLNTEAFF
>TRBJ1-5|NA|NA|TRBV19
TGTGCCAGTACCAATATCTTAACCAGGGGTGTACGCAATCAGCCCCAGCATTTT
CASTNILTRGVRNQPQHF
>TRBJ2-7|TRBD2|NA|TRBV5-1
TGCGCCAGCAGCCCCTGGGGGGAGGGGAGCTCCTACGAGCAGTACTTC
CASSPWGEGSSYEQYF
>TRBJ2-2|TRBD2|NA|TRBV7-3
TGTGCCAGCAGCGCCCAAATAGCGGGAGGAGGCGGGGAGCTGTTTTTT
CASSAQIAGGGGELFF
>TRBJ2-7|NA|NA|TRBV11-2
TGTGCCAGCAGCTTATTACGGGGGACCGAGCAGTACTTC
CASSLLRGTEQYF
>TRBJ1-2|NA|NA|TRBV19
TGTGCCAGTACCCCAAAAGGCTACACCTTC
CASTPKGYTF
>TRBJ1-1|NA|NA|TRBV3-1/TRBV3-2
TGTGCCAGCAGCAACCGGGACGTCAACACTGAAGCTTTCTTT
CASSNRDVNTEAFF
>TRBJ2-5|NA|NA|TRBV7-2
TGTGCCAGCAGCCAAGGGACCCGGGACACCTACATCCAAGAGACCCAGTACTTC
CASSQGTRDTYIQETQYF
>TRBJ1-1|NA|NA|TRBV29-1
TGCAGCGTCCGAAAGAACACTGAAGCTTTCTTT
CSVRKNTEAFF
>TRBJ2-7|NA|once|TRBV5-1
TGCGCCAGCTCTACAGGGTTTGGACAGAGCTCCTACGAGCAGTACTTC
CASSTGFGQSSYEQYF
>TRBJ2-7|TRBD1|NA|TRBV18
TGTGCCAGCTCACCACCGAACAGGGGCCTCTACGAGCAGTACTTC
CASSPPNRGLYEQYF
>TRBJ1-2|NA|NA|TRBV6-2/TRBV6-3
TGTGCCAGCAGTACAGGACAGCGTCGGGGCTACACCTTC
CASSTGQRRGYTF
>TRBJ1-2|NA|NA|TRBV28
TGTGCCAGCAGTTTGGGCCAGGAACCTTACTATGGCTACACCTTC
CASSLGQEPYYGYTF
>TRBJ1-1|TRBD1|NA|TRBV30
TGTGCCTGGAGCCCCGGACAGGGGCTCGCTGAAGCTTTCTTT
CAWSPGQGLAEAFF
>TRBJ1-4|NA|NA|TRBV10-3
TGTGCCACATCTTTCAGGGGCGCCGATAATGAAAAACTGTTTTTT
CATSFRGADNEKLFF
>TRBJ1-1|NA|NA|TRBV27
TGTGCCAGCAGTTTAGACAGATTAAACACTGAAGCTTTCTTT
CASSLDRLNTEAFF
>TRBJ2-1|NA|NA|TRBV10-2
TGCGCCAGCAGTGCCACTACCGCTAATGAGCAGTTCTTC
CASSATTANEQFF
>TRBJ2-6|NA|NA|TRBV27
TGTGCCAGCAGTTTAAGGGTATACTCTGGGGCCAACGTCCTGACTTTC
CASSLRVYSGANVLTF
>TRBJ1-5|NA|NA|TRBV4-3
TGCGCCAGCAGCCAAGATGTGCGGCTCGACAATCAGCCCCAGCATTTT
CASSQDVRLDNQPQHF